This is a list of T cell receptor beta chains from one sample in a study of cytomegalovirus exposure and HLA in healthy donors. Here immunoSEQ multiplex PCR was the method, and the copy in TCRdb shows in-frame clones only, minus some. The table lists more than 150,000 clones, approximately 88% of them singletons. The sequenced sample was PBMCs. Receptors originate from a young woman in good health and CMV-seronegative. Both conserved end residues are part of each CDR3. Fields, in order: clone size, V gene, J gene, D gene, CDR3 DNA, CDR3 protein. The D gene is left open where the match is weak. Where a row states a size, it is once, few, many or the class of an expanded clone; other rows omit it.

clone size: NA; V gene: TRBV9; J gene: TRBJ1-2; D gene: TRBD1; CDR3 DNA: TGTGCCAGCAGCGCTGGGACAGGAATTACCTCCTATGGCTACACCTTC; CDR3 protein: CASSAGTGITSYGYTF
clone size: NA; V gene: TRBV19; J gene: TRBJ2-5; D gene: TRBD2; CDR3 DNA: TGTGCCAGTAGCCGTCGCGGGGGGCCGAAGACCCAGTACTTC; CDR3 protein: CASSRRGGPKTQYF
clone size: once; V gene: TRBV6-5; J gene: TRBJ1-1; D gene: TRBD1; CDR3 DNA: TGTGCCAGCAGTAGGGACAGGTCCCTGAACACTGAAGCTTTCTTT; CDR3 protein: CASSRDRSLNTEAFF
clone size: NA; V gene: TRBV7-9; J gene: TRBJ1-2; D gene: NA; CDR3 DNA: TGTGCCAGCAGCTTAGCGGGGCGGGGGCAAGGCTACACCTTC; CDR3 protein: CASSLAGRGQGYTF
clone size: NA; V gene: TRBV6-5; J gene: TRBJ1-2; D gene: NA; CDR3 DNA: TGTGCCAGCAGCCCGGGACACCCCTATGGCTACACCTTC; CDR3 protein: CASSPGHPYGYTF
clone size: NA; V gene: TRBV6-6; J gene: TRBJ1-2; D gene: NA; CDR3 DNA: TGTGCCAGCAGTTACAATCGTGACAGCAGTAACTATGGCTACACCTTC; CDR3 protein: CASSYNRDSSNYGYTF
clone size: few; V gene: TRBV6-5; J gene: TRBJ2-2; D gene: TRBD1; CDR3 DNA: TGTGCCACCCAGGGGGCGGACACCGGGGAGCTGTTTTTT; CDR3 protein: CATQGADTGELFF
clone size: NA; V gene: TRBV5-1; J gene: TRBJ2-7; D gene: NA; CDR3 DNA: TGCGCCAGCAGCTTGGGATACAGGGACGAGCAGTACTTC; CDR3 protein: CASSLGYRDEQYF
clone size: NA; V gene: TRBV27; J gene: TRBJ1-2; D gene: TRBD1; CDR3 DNA: TGTGCCAGCAGTTTGCTAGCCGTGGGACAGGGCCATGGCTACACCTTC; CDR3 protein: CASSLLAVGQGHGYTF
clone size: few; V gene: TRBV11-3; J gene: TRBJ1-1; D gene: NA; CDR3 DNA: TGTGCCAGCAGCCATACAGGGCGGGGGTGGAACACTGAAGCTTTCTTT; CDR3 protein: CASSHTGRGWNTEAFF
clone size: NA; V gene: TRBV4-1; J gene: TRBJ1-2; D gene: TRBD1; CDR3 DNA: TGCGCCAGCAGCCAAGATAGGAGACAGGGGTTCTATGGCTACACCTTC; CDR3 protein: CASSQDRRQGFYGYTF
clone size: once; V gene: TRBV5-1; J gene: TRBJ1-1; D gene: NA; CDR3 DNA: TGCGCCAGCAGCTTGGACGCAGGGGCAAACACTGAAGCTTTCTTT; CDR3 protein: CASSLDAGANTEAFF
clone size: NA; V gene: TRBV9; J gene: TRBJ1-5; D gene: NA; CDR3 DNA: TGTGCCAGCAGCGTGGGGGGGGCGGGCAATCAGCCCCAGCATTTT; CDR3 protein: CASSVGGAGNQPQHF
clone size: NA; V gene: TRBV27; J gene: TRBJ2-6; D gene: NA; CDR3 DNA: TGTGCCAGCAGTTTGGAGGGTTTAGGTGGGGCCAACGTCCTGACTTTC; CDR3 protein: CASSLEGLGGANVLTF
clone size: NA; V gene: TRBV5-4; J gene: TRBJ2-7; D gene: TRBD2; CDR3 DNA: TGTGCCAGCAGCGGAGCGGGGGCCCGAACCTACGAGCAGTACTTC; CDR3 protein: CASSGAGARTYEQYF
clone size: NA; V gene: TRBV28; J gene: TRBJ2-3; D gene: TRBD2; CDR3 DNA: TGTGCCAGCAGCCTTAGCGGGGGGCAAGGAGATACGCAGTATTTT; CDR3 protein: CASSLSGGQGDTQYF
clone size: NA; V gene: TRBV27; J gene: TRBJ2-2; D gene: TRBD2; CDR3 DNA: TGTGCCATCAAAAGGGGTGGGGGGGGAACAAGGGAGCTGTTTTTT; CDR3 protein: CAIKRGGGGTRELFF
clone size: once; V gene: TRBV11-2; J gene: TRBJ1-1; D gene: TRBD1; CDR3 DNA: TGTGCCAGCAGCTTAGAATACGGGACAGGGGCCACTGAAGCTTTCTTT; CDR3 protein: CASSLEYGTGATEAFF
clone size: NA; V gene: TRBV4-1; J gene: TRBJ2-3; D gene: TRBD2; CDR3 DNA: TGCGCCAGCAGCCAAGATCCCCGGGGGGGATCCCAGAGGCAGTATTTT; CDR3 protein: CASSQDPRGGSQRQYF
clone size: NA; V gene: TRBV29-1; J gene: TRBJ1-5; D gene: TRBD1; CDR3 DNA: TGCAGCGTTCGACAGGGGGCGAATCAGCCCCAGCATTTT; CDR3 protein: CSVRQGANQPQHF
clone size: NA; V gene: TRBV29-1; J gene: TRBJ1-2; D gene: TRBD1; CDR3 DNA: TGCAGCGTTGATGTGGGACAGCCCTTCTATGGCTACACCTTC; CDR3 protein: CSVDVGQPFYGYTF
clone size: NA; V gene: TRBV29-1; J gene: TRBJ1-3; D gene: NA; CDR3 DNA: TGCAGCGTTGACAGGGTGGACACCATATATTTT; CDR3 protein: CSVDRVDTIYF
clone size: NA; V gene: TRBV5-1; J gene: TRBJ2-7; D gene: NA; CDR3 DNA: TGCGCCAGCAGCAACGGACAGCTCCAAGCCTACGAGCAGTACTTC; CDR3 protein: CASSNGQLQAYEQYF
clone size: NA; V gene: TRBV27; J gene: TRBJ2-1; D gene: NA; CDR3 DNA: TGTGCCAGCAGTTTATACGCGGGGGCATTCAATGAGCAGTTCTTC; CDR3 protein: CASSLYAGAFNEQFF
clone size: NA; V gene: TRBV11-3; J gene: TRBJ2-2; D gene: TRBD2; CDR3 DNA: TGTGCCAGCAGCTTTAGTTTGGCGCTAGCGGGGGGAAACGGGGAGCTGTTTTTT; CDR3 protein: CASSFSLALAGGNGELFF
clone size: NA; V gene: TRBV5-5; J gene: TRBJ1-5; D gene: TRBD1; CDR3 DNA: TGTGCCAGCAGCCGATCACCCCGTTCCAGGACAGGGACTCAGCCCCAGCATTTT; CDR3 protein: CASSRSPRSRTGTQPQHF
clone size: NA; V gene: TRBV10-1; J gene: TRBJ2-1; D gene: NA; CDR3 DNA: TGCGCCAGCAGTGAAGGGGACTCCTACAATGAGCAGTTCTTC; CDR3 protein: CASSEGDSYNEQFF
clone size: NA; V gene: TRBV6-1; J gene: TRBJ1-4; D gene: NA; CDR3 DNA: TGTGCCAGCACGGCAGAGCGAACAACTAATGAAAAACTGTTTTTT; CDR3 protein: CASTAERTTNEKLFF
clone size: once; V gene: TRBV19; J gene: TRBJ1-1; D gene: NA; CDR3 DNA: TGTGCCAGTAAGAAAGGGGGGAACACTGAAGCTTTCTTT; CDR3 protein: CASKKGGNTEAFF
clone size: once; V gene: TRBV27; J gene: TRBJ1-2; D gene: NA; CDR3 DNA: TGTGCCAGCAGTTTAGGGGGGACCTTACAGGACTATGGCTACACCTTC; CDR3 protein: CASSLGGTLQDYGYTF
clone size: NA; V gene: TRBV5-4; J gene: TRBJ2-3; D gene: NA; CDR3 DNA: TGTGCCAGCAGCTTTGGCCGGGGTAGCACAGATACGCAGTATTTT; CDR3 protein: CASSFGRGSTDTQYF
clone size: NA; V gene: TRBV10-3; J gene: TRBJ1-1; D gene: NA; CDR3 DNA: TGTGCCATCAGTGGACAGGCGAACACTGAAGCTTTCTTT; CDR3 protein: CAISGQANTEAFF
clone size: NA; V gene: TRBV13; J gene: TRBJ1-1; D gene: TRBD1; CDR3 DNA: TGTGCCAGCAGCTCTTCCGGGACAGGGTATTTAGCGGAAGCTTTCTTT; CDR3 protein: CASSSSGTGYLAEAFF
clone size: NA; V gene: TRBV7-8; J gene: TRBJ1-2; D gene: TRBD1; CDR3 DNA: TGTGCCAGCAGCTTAGCCGCAGGGGGCAATGGCTACACCTTC; CDR3 protein: CASSLAAGGNGYTF
clone size: NA; V gene: TRBV5-1; J gene: TRBJ2-1; D gene: TRBD2; CDR3 DNA: TGCGCCAGCAGCCTGAGGCCTAGCGGGGGGTACAATGAGCAGTTCTTC; CDR3 protein: CASSLRPSGGYNEQFF
clone size: once; V gene: TRBV4-1; J gene: TRBJ1-6; D gene: TRBD1; CDR3 DNA: TGCGCCAGCAGCCAAAAGGGACAGGGAGCCGGTTCACCCCTCCACTTT; CDR3 protein: CASSQKGQGAGSPLHF
clone size: NA; V gene: TRBV7-8; J gene: TRBJ1-1; D gene: NA; CDR3 DNA: TGTGCCAGCAGCCTACCAGCGGGGAACACTGAAGCTTTCTTT; CDR3 protein: CASSLPAGNTEAFF
clone size: NA; V gene: TRBV10-3; J gene: TRBJ2-7; D gene: NA; CDR3 DNA: TGTGCCATCAGTCCCAAAGGGGGGGACGAGCAGTACTTC; CDR3 protein: CAISPKGGDEQYF
clone size: NA; V gene: TRBV27; J gene: TRBJ1-5; D gene: NA; CDR3 DNA: TGTGCCAGCAGTTTTAGTGGCGGGGCGGGGCGCAATCAGCCCCAGCATTTT; CDR3 protein: CASSFSGGAGRNQPQHF
clone size: NA; V gene: TRBV2; J gene: TRBJ1-1; D gene: NA; CDR3 DNA: TGTGCCAGCAGAGAGGGAAGCATCACTGAAGCTTTCTTT; CDR3 protein: CASREGSITEAFF
clone size: NA; V gene: TRBV27; J gene: TRBJ1-1; D gene: TRBD1; CDR3 DNA: TGTGCCAGCGGTCCATTGACAGGGGAAGCTTTCTTT; CDR3 protein: CASGPLTGEAFF
clone size: NA; V gene: TRBV28; J gene: TRBJ1-5; D gene: NA; CDR3 DNA: TGTGCCAGCAGTTTATACTCCGGGGAGCAGCCCCAGCATTTT; CDR3 protein: CASSLYSGEQPQHF
clone size: NA; V gene: TRBV5-4; J gene: TRBJ1-2; D gene: NA; CDR3 DNA: TGTGCCAGCAGCCTACGGGGTGATGGCCGTAAAGAGTATGGCTACACCTTC; CDR3 protein: CASSLRGDGRKEYGYTF